Described below is a single T cell receptor (beta chain) sequence and its context. Its antigen is unknown. The record has no base qualities; no much larger clone is one base away. The entry originates in a study of shared clonotypes between healthy human individuals (dated by TCRdb to about 2020). In terms of the full investigation: The cohort included a few men and a couple of women between 18 and 49 years of age. For each donor, three plates each were used for CD4 naive and CD4 memory, two plates were used for CD8 naive, and one plate was used for CD8 memory. The study deeply sequenced blood TCR repertoires of several healthy adults to estimate repertoire size and the extent of clonotype sharing between individuals. Different laboratories and diverse techniques were used to prepare libraries and sequence TCR repertoires, to increase sequencing depth and limit assay-specific biases. Per donor, leukapheresis produced somewhere between about 0.9 and 9.5 billion PBMCs. Overall results and qualifications from the work: Naive subsets generally had larger estimated clonotype richness than memory subsets did. Clonotypes shared by all four sorted-subset donors showed higher generation probabilities than non-shared clonotypes. Because the study included only a small number of donors, the genetic and exposure-history diversity represented was limited. Pairwise subsampling led to the expectation that sequencing depth would affect the degree of clonotype sharing among donors. Incomplete sequencing was indicated by rarefaction of sorted-subset datasets, despite the large sequencing depth. Around 5% of naive CD4, 3.5% of naive CD8, around 2.3% of memory CD4, and less than 0.45% of memory CD8 clonotypes were shared across a handful of donors. Sampling was limited to blood, and TCR repertoires in tissue likely differ from TCR repertoires in blood.

Donors were healthy HIV-negative adults with no recently reported acute infections or vaccinations. Every donor was a Caucasian adult residing in Nashville, Tennessee, USA. The CD8 memory samples were a combination of magnetically selected CD45RO+ cells and CCR7-negative CD45RA+ effector memory (TemRA) cells. Blood was collected by leukapheresis, and PBMCs were isolated by Ficoll-Histopaque density gradient centrifugation and then cryopreserved in liquid nitrogen vapor phase. Purity and quantity of every magnetically sorted T cell population were checked by analytical flow cytometry. Each sorted fraction had its genomic DNA isolated and then quantified by UV absorbance on a Nanodrop 2000c. TCR CDR3 regions were amplified from genomic DNA by multiplex PCR using the deep immunoSEQ assay. For each cell subset, the extracted genomic DNA was distributed evenly across all wells of several immunoSEQ 96-well plates, and each plate served as one replicate. Each replicate PCR for sorted subsets received about 200 ng genomic DNA, equal to roughly 29,000 T cell genomes. The purified libraries were quantified using a Qubit 3.0 fluorometer, sized with a Bioanalyzer 2100, and then quantified again using the KAPA Library Quantification kit. Each immunoSEQ 96-well plate was sequenced on its own single-read 150-cycle Illumina NextSeq 550 flow cell. The published analysis was carried out like this. Because only junctional sequences without quality scores were contained in the immunoSEQ output, filtering matching that applied to full-length reads could not be performed. Sequences were annotated with PyIR, a Python wrapper for IgBLAST v1.9, and V/J genes and CDR3 were assigned using IMGT germline references. Reads were removed for weak V/J assignments (E-value above 1e-6), missing CDR3, stop codons, out-of-frame junctions, or ambiguous translated residues. V3J clonotypes were defined as sequences sharing the same inferred V gene, J gene, and CDR3 amino acid sequence. Percentage overlap between repertoires was calculated by dividing the number of shared unique clonotypes by the size of the smaller repertoire. Three approaches were used to assess repertoire richness: RTK rarefaction, the Chao1 estimator, and Recon v2.1 estimates of unobserved clonotypes. OLGA was used to compute generation probabilities for all TCRbeta clonotypes that the gDNA method yielded from a few donors. TCRdb carries this immuneACCESS record with in-frame sequences only. Its versions omit some clonotypes, under half of them owing to an unresolved V gene in the studies checked, with the rest unexplained. V and J calls plus clone size are reproduced from that table; the DNA served to infer D and trimming. This sample is represented by over 95,000 clones; more than 65% of them were singletons. The ten largest account for 24% of the sample.

The germline V gene sets CDR1 to MGHDK and CDR2 to SYGVNS. Taken from cysteine to phenylalanine, the CDR3 has 16 residues. The DNA shown is the 48-base CDR3, in frame from base 1. Clipping removes 2 bases from V and 3 bases from J, with 7 as the unmatched junction base count. Here the chain combines TRBV25-1 and TRBJ1-5, and 7 junction bases match TRBD1. Sequenced material: memory CD8+ T cells sorted from blood. In the paper's terms, the cell subset or site label means: CD45RO+ cells pooled with CCR7-negative TemRA cells. The source of this sequence is a woman aged 25 to 45 in good health. In nucleotides, the sequence is TGTGCCAGCAGTGAAAGGGACAGTCCCCCCAATCAGCCCCAGCATTTT. Its protein product is CASSERDSPPNQPQHF.